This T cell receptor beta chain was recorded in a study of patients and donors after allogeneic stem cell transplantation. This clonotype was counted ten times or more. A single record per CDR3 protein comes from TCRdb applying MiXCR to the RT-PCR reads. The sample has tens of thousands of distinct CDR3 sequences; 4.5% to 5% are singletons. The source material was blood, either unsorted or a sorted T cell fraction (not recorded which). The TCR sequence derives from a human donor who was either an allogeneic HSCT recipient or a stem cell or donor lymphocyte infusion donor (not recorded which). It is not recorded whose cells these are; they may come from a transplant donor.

The CDR3 region is CASAPPRGYGYTF. The CDR3 DNA is TGCGCCAGCGCCCCACCTAGAGGCTATGGCTACACCTTC. The rearrangement uses TRBV5-1 and TRBJ1-2; D not certain. Germline-derived CDR1 and CDR2 are SGHRS and YFSETQ. The CDR3 consists of 13 residues. Trimming left V 7 bases short and J 4 bases short, with 14 bases between.